The 26 T cell receptor beta chains below come from one sample, sequenced in a study of T cell responses to AZD1222 COVID-19 vaccine. Libraries were prepared by immunoSEQ multiplex PCR; TCRdb keeps only in-frame clonotypes and omits some of them. The table lists about 120,000 clones, 80% to 95% of them singletons. The specimen was peripheral blood, collected on day 0 of AZD1222 vaccination. The receptor set was obtained from an adult in good health.

The DNA for the CDR3 is TGCGCCAGCAGCAGGGGTGGGACTCAAAGCTACGAGCAGTACTTC. As protein: CASSRGGTQSYEQYF. The V and J genes are TRBV5-1 and TRBJ2-7, with a tentative D call TRBD2 (6 bases). Trimming took off 4 bases at V and 3 bases at J, with 17 bases between the two ends. Germline loops: CDR1 SGHRS, CDR2 YFSETQ. The CDR3 consists of 15 residues. The full variable domain, its missing parts supplied by reference TRBV5-1 and TRBJ2-7, is KAGVTQTPRYLIKTRGQQVTLSCSPISGHRSVSWYQQTPGQGLQFLFEYFSETQRNKGNFPGRFSGRQFSNSRSEMNVSTLELGDSALYLCASSRGGTQSYEQYFGPGTRLTVT.

This rearrangement joins TRBV2 to TRBJ1-5, with 10 bases lining up with TRBD1. Germline CDR1 reads SNHLY; CDR2 reads FYNNEI. J gave up 6 bases and V 1 base, and 3 bases lay outside the gene matches. The CDR3 runs 15 residues. The CDR3 DNA is TGTGCCAGCAGTGAAGGACAGGGGGCCGGTCAGCCCCAGCATTTT. Amino acids: CASSEGQGAGQPQHF.

The J gene is TRBJ2-7, the V gene TRBV24-1; 7 positions match TRBD1. The V gene end was trimmed by 3 bases and the J gene end by 3 bases; junction bases not matched to a gene: 10. Germline assignment: CDR1 KGHDR and CDR2 SFDVKD. The CDR3 totals 16 residues. Here the CDR3 reads CATSDHPGTEHYEQYF. The CDR3 region has the DNA TGTGCCACCAGTGATCATCCCGGGACAGAGCACTACGAGCAGTACTTC.

The chain joins TRBV4-3 to TRBJ1-4; D might be TRBD1 (5 bases). This CDR3 region has 16 residues. Between the trimmed V and J ends, which lost 0 bases and 8 bases, there was a span of 16 bases. Germline assignment: CDR1 LGHNA and CDR2 YSLEER. This CDR3 reads CASSQERGSPLEKLFF. The DNA of the CDR3 is TGCGCCAGCAGCCAAGAGAGGGGTAGTCCCCTGGAAAAACTGTTTTTT.

The chain employs TRBV4-3 and TRBJ2-5; 10 nucleotides match TRBD2. The CDR3 loop spans 14 amino acids. The germline V gene has CDR1 LGHNA and CDR2 YSLEER. With 0 bases clipped from V and 11 bases from J, the junction kept 6 bases outside the gene matches. Here the CDR3 DNA reads TGCGCCAGCAGCCAAGACGCCCCTAGCGGGGGTCAGTACTTC. This gives the protein CASSQDAPSGGQYF.

The sample holds a few counts of this clone. This chain uses TRBV4-3 with TRBJ2-1; D uncertain. The CDR3 length is 14 residues. The germline V and J ends were trimmed by 1 base and 5 bases, with 9 bases remaining between them. Germline lookup yields CDR1 LGHNA and CDR2 YSLEER. This CDR3 is CASSQGIKDNEQFF. The CDR3 DNA is TGCGCCAGCAGCCAAGGAATTAAAGACAATGAGCAGTTCTTC.

V usage is TRBV27 and J usage is TRBJ1-5; 7 bases map to TRBD1. Trimming removed 6 bases from V and 2 bases from J; junction bases left unmatched: 10. Germline lookup yields CDR1 MNHEY and CDR2 SMNVEV (reference sequence). CDR3 length: 16 residues. In DNA, the CDR3 is TGTGCCAGCAGCCGAGGGGGCGCGGGGGGCAATCAGCCCCAGCATTTT. Protein: CASSRGGAGGNQPQHF.

J is TRBJ2-7 and V is TRBV7-2; D is ambiguous. The V gene's germline CDR1 is SGHTA and CDR2 FQGNSA. The CDR3 is 13 amino acids. V dropped 2 bases and J dropped 2 bases, with 7 bases sitting between them. CDR3 region: CASSLQITYEQYF. Written as DNA, the CDR3 is TGTGCCAGCAGCTTACAGATAACCTACGAGCAGTACTTC.

The CDR3 reads CASSPQGQPLMNTEAFF. The CDR3 bases are TGTGCCAGCAGCCCCCAGGGACAGCCGCTAATGAACACTGAAGCTTTCTTT. The chain is built from TRBV9 and TRBJ1-1; the match to TRBD1 covers 7 bases. The germline V gene encodes CDR1 SGDLS and CDR2 YYNGEE. J gave up 0 bases and V 4 bases, and 12 bases lay outside the gene matches. CDR3 length equals 17 residues.

The chain carries TRBV9 and TRBJ1-4; the D gene is possibly TRBD1 (6 bases). V lost 0 bases and J lost 0, with 15 bases in between. The CDR3 sequence is 18 residues long. Germline values: CDR1 SGDLS, CDR2 YYNGEE. The CDR3 DNA is TGTGCCAGCAGCGTAGGATCAGGGGCGACTGCAACTAATGAAAAACTGTTTTTT. Protein sequence: CASSVGSGATATNEKLFF.

The chain is built from TRBV3-1 (or the pseudogene TRBV3-2) and TRBJ1-1, with 10 bases lining up with TRBD1. Germline V gene lookup returns CDR1 LGHDT and CDR2 YNNKEL (reference sequence). Losses at the gene ends were 7 bases for V and 10 bases for J; bases not matched to a gene: 15. The CDR3 runs 15 residues. The CDR3 DNA follows: TGTGCCAGCACCACCAAGTGGGGACAGGGGCTGGTAGCTTTCTTT. This encodes CASTTKWGQGLVAFF.

The chain joins TRBV30 to TRBJ2-7; a possible D gene is TRBD1 (7 bases). This CDR3 has 14 residues. V lost 2 bases and J lost 5, with 16 bases in between. Germline V gives CDR1 GTSNPN, CDR2 SVGIG (reference sequence). This CDR3 reads CAWSSGRGEHEQYF. CDR3 bases: TGTGCCTGGAGTAGCGGCAGGGGGGAGCACGAGCAGTACTTC.

The rearrangement links TRBV6-6 to TRBJ1-2; D is unresolved. From germline, CDR1 is MNHNY and CDR2 SVGAGI (reference sequence). CDR3 length: 13 residues. With 6 bases removed from V and 3 bases from J, the gap between germline ends came to 11 bases. This CDR3 reads CASSDLDDYGYTF. The CDR3 DNA sequence: TGTGCCAGCAGCGACCTGGATGACTATGGCTACACCTTC.

The V gene is TRBV19, the J gene TRBJ1-1; D perhaps matches TRBD1 (6 bases). V gave up 7 bases and J gave up 0 bases, with 18 bases separating them. CDR1 is LNHDA, CDR2 SQIVND, per germline (reference sequence). The CDR3 length is 16 residues. The CDR3 here is CASTRRGNSMNTEAFF. DNA for the CDR3: TGTGCCAGTACCCGAAGGGGGAACTCAATGAACACTGAAGCTTTCTTT. Together with reference TRBV19 and TRBJ1-1, the CDR3 gives the full variable domain: DGGITQSPKYLFRKEGQNVTLSCEQNLNHDAMYWYRQDPGQGLRLIYYSQIVNDFQKGDIAEGYSVSREKKESFPLTVTSAQKNPTAFYLCASTRRGNSMNTEAFFGQGTRLTVV.

This clone has a single count. Here the CDR3 reads CSASGSGTGLQPQHF. As DNA, the CDR3 is TGCAGTGCTAGTGGATCGGGGACAGGGTTGCAGCCCCAGCATTTT. This rearrangement joins TRBV20-1 to TRBJ1-5; TRBD1 agrees at 9 bases. The length of the CDR3 is 15 residues. The V segment lost 3 bases and the J segment 7 bases; nucleotides outside the gene matches: 10. The germline gives CDR1 DFQATT, CDR2 SNEGSKA (reference sequence).

This clone is a singleton in its sample. This sequence joins TRBV5-4 and TRBJ2-3; D could derive from TRBD1 or TRBD2 (5 bases each). The germline gives CDR1 SGHNT, CDR2 YYREEE (reference sequence). With 5 bases removed from V and 0 bases from J, the gap between germline ends came to 16 bases. CDR3 size: 16 residues. DNA of the CDR3: TGTGCCAGCAGAACTGATGTGGGACGGAGCACAGATACGCAGTATTTT. As protein: CASRTDVGRSTDTQYF.

This clone was found many times. This chain connects TRBV3-1 (or the pseudogene TRBV3-2) to TRBJ2-5; D is undetermined. The V end lost 2 bases, the J end lost 0 bases, and 4 bases lay between the germline ends. Looked up from germline, CDR1 is LGHDT and CDR2 is YNNKEL (reference sequence). The CDR3 runs 13 residues. DNA for the CDR3: TGTGCCAGCAGCCAAACGTACCAAGAGACCCAGTACTTC. This sequence encodes CASSQTYQETQYF.

The rearrangement links TRBV29-1 to TRBJ1-3, with D unclear. CDR3 length: 13 amino acids. Trimming took 4 bases from V and 0 from J, leaving 7 bases between them. CDR1 is SQVTM and CDR2 is ANQGSEA in the germline V gene. In DNA form, the CDR3 reads TGCAGCGTTGGGTCTCTCTCTGGAAACACCATATATTTT. Translating gives CSVGSLSGNTIYF.

The chain combines TRBV21-1 with TRBJ2-7. TRBV21-1 is listed as a pseudogene. There are 15 residues in the CDR3. This CDR3 reads CASSKDGDKGLEQYF. CDR3 DNA sequence: TGTGCCAGCAGCAAAGACGGGGATAAGGGGTTAGAGCAGTACTTC.

A single count supports this clone. This sequence joins TRBV10-3 and TRBJ1-1; no firm D call. The CDR3 has 12 residues. V dropped 6 bases and J dropped 3 bases, with 8 bases sitting between them. Germline V lookup: CDR1 ENHRY, CDR2 SYGVKD. Written as DNA, the CDR3 is TGTGCCATCAGCACGTTGGACACTGAAGCTTTCTTT. Protein sequence: CAISTLDTEAFF.

This chain uses TRBV29-1 with TRBJ1-1, with D maybe TRBD1 (5 bases). CDR1 and CDR2 (germline): SQVTM, ANQGSEA. V was trimmed by 4 bases and J by 0 bases, leaving 18 bases between them. There are 16 residues in the CDR3. CDR3 region: CSVAGVQGLMNTEAFF. The CDR3 nucleotides are TGCAGCGTTGCTGGGGTGCAGGGCCTTATGAACACTGAAGCTTTCTTT. The whole variable domain, remainder taken from reference TRBV29-1 and TRBJ1-1, is SAVISQKPSRDICQRGTSLTIQCQVDSQVTMMFWYRQQPGQSLTLIATANQGSEATYESGFVIDKFPISRPNLTFSTLTVSNMSPEDSSIYLCSVAGVQGLMNTEAFFGQGTRLTVV.

This chain joins TRBV2 and TRBJ1-5, with D unresolved. Trimming left V 5 bases short and J 4 bases short, with 15 bases between. Germline CDR1 and CDR2: SNHLY and FYNNEI. CDR3 length: 15 amino acids. DNA of the CDR3: TGTGCCAGCAGTAAACTCGACAACCTAAATCAGCCCCAGCATTTT. This gives the protein CASSKLDNLNQPQHF.

The chain employs TRBV7-9 and TRBJ2-2, with D perhaps given as TRBD1 or TRBD2 (5 bases each). CDR3 length equals 17 residues. Looked up from germline, CDR1 is SEHNR and CDR2 is FQNEAQ (reference sequence). Between the trimmed V and J ends, which lost 5 bases and 8 bases, there was a span of 24 bases. The CDR3 reads CASSPSPGTEPSGELFF. CDR3 DNA: TGTGCCAGCAGCCCTAGCCCTGGGACCGAGCCTTCAGGGGAGCTGTTTTTT. The variable domain in full, with the rest retrieved from reference TRBV7-9 and TRBJ2-2, is DTGVSQNPRHKITKRGQNVTFRCDPISEHNRLYWYRQTLGQGPEFLTYFQNEAQLEKSRLLSDRFSAERPKGSFSTLEIQRTEQGDSAMYLCASSPSPGTEPSGELFFGEGSRLTVL.

The chain is built from TRBV6-5 and TRBJ2-7, with D possibly matching TRBD2 (6 bases). Trimming shortened V by 5 bases and J by 0 bases, and 11 bases separated the two germline ends. The CDR3 length is 14 residues. CDR1 and CDR2 from the germline V gene are MNHEY and SVGAGI. The CDR3 loop is CASSPGTPSYEQYF. The CDR3 DNA sequence: TGTGCCAGCAGTCCCGGGACTCCCTCCTACGAGCAGTACTTC.

The chain uses TRBV6-5 and TRBJ1-5; unclear D gene. Trimming cost V 6 bases and J 0 bases, with 3 bases left between them. The germline CDR1 and CDR2 sequences are MNHEY and SVGAGI. The CDR3 loop spans 12 amino acids. The CDR3 reads CASRVSNQPQHF. CDR3 in DNA: TGTGCCAGCAGGGTTAGCAATCAGCCCCAGCATTTT.

This clone appeared a single time. The V call is TRBV6-5, the J call TRBJ1-2, with D unresolved. V lost 2 bases and J 5 bases, leaving 15 bases between the germline ends. The CDR3 is 15 amino acids. The germline gives CDR1 MNHEY, CDR2 SVGAGI. The CDR3 reads CASSYRRFGSYGYTF. CDR3 in DNA: TGTGCCAGCAGTTACCGCCGGTTCGGGAGTTATGGCTACACCTTC.